This is a list of T cell receptor beta chains from one sample in a study of T cell changes during pregnancy in multiple sclerosis. Clones were read by immunoSEQ multiplex PCR, and TCRdb kept only the in-frame ones, dropping some. This sample yields about 40,000 clones, of which roughly 93% are seen a single time; less than 0.9% belongs to the top ten. Sequences were derived from CD4+ T cells from peripheral blood mononuclear cells, sampled before pregnancy. Receptors were obtained from a female donor with multiple sclerosis, enrolled in a pregnancy study. Both conserved end residues are part of each CDR3. A D gene is named only where the DNA matches it firmly. Clone size is not always given. Where it is, it says once, few, many or a class for expanded clones.

- | TRBJ2-5 | - | 11 | TRBV20-1 | TGCAGTGCTCATCTAGCGGAGACCCAGTACTTC | CSAHLAETQYF
- | TRBJ2-3 | - | 16 | TRBV9 | TGTGCCAGCAGCGTAGCTGTCACAGGGAGCACAGATACGCAGTATTTT | CASSVAVTGSTDTQYF
- | TRBJ1-2 | - | 15 | TRBV6-5 | TGTGCCAGCAGTTACCGGCCAGCGGACCTTTATGGCTACACCTTC | CASSYRPADLYGYTF
- | TRBJ2-7 | TRBD1 | 14 | TRBV9 | TGTGCCAGCAGCGTAGATGCGACAGGGGGCGAGCAGTACTTC | CASSVDATGGEQYF
- | TRBJ1-5 | - | 20 | TRBV11-2 | TGTGCCAGCAGCTTAGACTCAGTACAGGGTGGGCGAATCGGTGATCAGCCCCAGCATTTT | CASSLDSVQGGRIGDQPQHF
- | TRBJ2-1 | TRBD2 | 18 | TRBV7-9 | TGTGCCAGCAGTCTCCCCCCTCGACTAGCGGGATCCTACAATGAGCAGTTCTTC | CASSLPPRLAGSYNEQFF
- | TRBJ1-3 | TRBD1 | 17 | TRBV28 | TGTGCCAGCAGTTATGGCGGACAGGGATTCTCTGGAAACACCATATATTTT | CASSYGGQGFSGNTIYF
- | TRBJ2-3 | - | 13 | TRBV6-1 | TGTGCCAGCAGTAATACATACACAGATACGCAGTATTTT | CASSNTYTDTQYF
- | TRBJ1-2 | - | 13 | TRBV30 | TGTGCCTGGAGTACCGGGTATGGGTATGGCTACACCTTC | CAWSTGYGYGYTF
- | TRBJ2-7 | - | 13 | TRBV7-9 | TGTGCCAGCAGCTTATCACAGTTTTACGAGCAGTACTTC | CASSLSQFYEQYF
once | TRBJ1-5 | - | 13 | TRBV28 | TGTGCCAGCACCATCCCCGGGGTTCAGCCCCAGCATTTT | CASTIPGVQPQHF
- | TRBJ1-5 | - | 16 | TRBV7-2 | TGTGCCAGCAGCTTAGCCGGTGGAGCTATGACAGGGCCCCAGCATTTT | CASSLAGGAMTGPQHF
- | TRBJ2-4 | TRBD1 | 15 | TRBV5-4 | TGTGCCAGCAGCCCATTTCGACAGGGTTCCAACATTCAGTACTTC | CASSPFRQGSNIQYF
- | TRBJ1-2 | TRBD1 | 13 | TRBV9 | TGTGCCAGCAGCCTCGGACAGGGGCGAGGCTACACCTTC | CASSLGQGRGYTF
- | TRBJ2-1 | TRBD2 | 15 | TRBV9 | TGTGCCAGCAGCGTCGGACTAGCGGGCTACAATGAGCAGTTCTTC | CASSVGLAGYNEQFF
- | TRBJ1-4 | TRBD1 | 15 | TRBV10-3 | TGTGCCATCAGGCCGGGACAGGGGTCTAATGAAAAACTGTTTTTT | CAIRPGQGSNEKLFF
- | TRBJ1-2 | - | 12 | TRBV5-6 | TGTGCCAGCAGCTTGTCTCAGTATGGCTACACCTTC | CASSLSQYGYTF
- | TRBJ2-5 | - | 13 | TRBV2 | TGTGCCGGGTCTAGGGAGTACCAAGAGACCCAGTACTTC | CAGSREYQETQYF
few | TRBJ1-2 | - | 13 | TRBV6-5 | TGTGCCAGCAGTCCCACAGGGAACTATGGCTACACCTTC | CASSPTGNYGYTF
- | TRBJ2-1 | TRBD1 | 13 | TRBV2 | TGTGCCAGCAGTCGGGACAGACACAATGAGCAGTTCTTC | CASSRDRHNEQFF
- | TRBJ2-7 | TRBD1 | 13 | TRBV18 | TGTGCCAGCTCACCATTTCCAGGGGGAGAGCAGTACTTC | CASSPFPGGEQYF
- | TRBJ2-5 | - | 15 | TRBV6-6 | TGTGCCAGCAGTTACTCGGGGCTAGGAGGGGAGACCCAGTACTTC | CASSYSGLGGETQYF
- | TRBJ2-1 | - | 15 | TRBV7-9 | TGTGCCAGCAGCTATTCTACAGGAGCTTACAATGAGCAGTTCTTC | CASSYSTGAYNEQFF
- | TRBJ1-3 | - | 16 | TRBV28 | TGTGCCAGCAGTCCGGGGGGGGGCGATGTTGGAAACACCATATATTTT | CASSPGGGDVGNTIYF
- | TRBJ2-2 | TRBD2 | 15 | TRBV19 | TGTGCCAGTAACAAATTAGCGGGTTCTGCCGGGGAGCTGTTTTTT | CASNKLAGSAGELFF